Described below is a single TCR beta chain sequence and its context. This record belongs to a study of blood T cell repertoires in COVID-19. At the level of the study: Samples taken during acute and convalescent COVID-19 were collected in the United States, Italy and Spain.

Authors' data handling: Cell counts per sample came from amplifying reference gene primers. Clones were sequenced by immunoSEQ multiplex PCR, and TCRdb holds only the in-frame ones, with some missing. V and J calls and clone size are given by that table; D and trimming were obtained from the DNA. The sample shows 40,000 to 55,000 clones, roughly 91% of them seen only once. Germline V gene lookup returns CDR1 LGHDT and CDR2 YNNKEL (reference sequence). The CDR3 consists of 16 residues. V lost 0 bases and J lost 4, with 13 bases in between. V is TRBV3-1 (or the pseudogene TRBV3-2) and J is TRBJ2-1, with a possible D match to TRBD1 (5 bases). The receptor was isolated from a human donor in a cohort sampled during active COVID-19. Sequenced input: peripheral blood. Here the CDR3 reads CASSQDGQGPYNEQFF. CDR3 coding DNA: TGTGCCAGCAGCCAAGATGGGCAGGGCCCATACAATGAGCAGTTCTTC.